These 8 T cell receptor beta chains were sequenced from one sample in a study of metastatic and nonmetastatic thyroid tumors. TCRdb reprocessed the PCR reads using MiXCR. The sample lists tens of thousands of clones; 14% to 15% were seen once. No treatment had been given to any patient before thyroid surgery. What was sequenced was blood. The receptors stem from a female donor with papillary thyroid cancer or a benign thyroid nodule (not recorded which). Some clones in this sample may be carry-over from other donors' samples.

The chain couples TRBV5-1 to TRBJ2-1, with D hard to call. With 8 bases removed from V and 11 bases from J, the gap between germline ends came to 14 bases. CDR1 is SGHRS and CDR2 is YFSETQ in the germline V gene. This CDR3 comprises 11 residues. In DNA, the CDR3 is TGCGCCAGTTCTGCCGGAAATCAGCAGTTCTTC. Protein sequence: CASSAGNQQFF.

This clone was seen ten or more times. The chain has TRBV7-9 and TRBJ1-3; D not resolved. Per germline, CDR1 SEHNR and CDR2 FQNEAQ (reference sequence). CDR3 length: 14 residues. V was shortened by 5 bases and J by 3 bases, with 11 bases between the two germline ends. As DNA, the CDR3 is TGTGCCAGCAGCGGAGGAGACGGTGGAAACACCATATATTTT. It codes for CASSGGDGGNTIYF.

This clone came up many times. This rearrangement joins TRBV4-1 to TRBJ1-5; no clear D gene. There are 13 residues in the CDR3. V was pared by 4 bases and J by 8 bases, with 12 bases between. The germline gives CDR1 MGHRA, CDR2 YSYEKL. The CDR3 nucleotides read TGCGCCAGCAGCCTGGTGAGATCAGAGCCCCAGCATTTT. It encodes CASSLVRSEPQHF.

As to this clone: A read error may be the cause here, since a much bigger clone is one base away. Here the CDR3 DNA reads TGTGCCAGCAGCTTAGACGGGGTGGCCACAGATACGCAGTATTTT. This encodes CASSLDGVATDTQYF. The chain combines TRBV11-2 with TRBJ2-3; D perhaps matches TRBD2 (5 bases). The CDR3 extends over 15 amino acids. Trimming cost V 0 bases and J 2 bases, with 9 bases left between them. In germline, CDR1 is SGHAT, CDR2 FQNNGV. Using reference TRBV11-2 and TRBJ2-3 for the parts outside the CDR3, the full variable domain is EAGVAQSPRYKIIEKRQSVAFWCNPISGHATLYWYQQILGQGPKLLIQFQNNGVVDDSQLPKDRFSAERLKGVDSTLKIQPAKLEDSAVYLCASSLDGVATDTQYFGPGTRLTVL.

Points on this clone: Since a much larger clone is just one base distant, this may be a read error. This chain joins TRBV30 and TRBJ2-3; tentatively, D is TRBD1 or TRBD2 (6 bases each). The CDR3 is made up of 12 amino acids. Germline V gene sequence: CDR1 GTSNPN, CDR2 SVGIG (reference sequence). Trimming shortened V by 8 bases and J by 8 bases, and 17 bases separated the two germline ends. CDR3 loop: CAPGATLGTQYF. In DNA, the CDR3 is TGTGCCCCGGGGGCTACCCTCGGTACGCAGTATTTT.

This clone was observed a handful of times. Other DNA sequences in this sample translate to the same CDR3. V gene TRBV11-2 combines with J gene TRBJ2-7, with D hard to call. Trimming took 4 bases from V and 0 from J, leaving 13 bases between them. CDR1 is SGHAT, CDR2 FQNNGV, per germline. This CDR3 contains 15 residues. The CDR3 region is CASSSIITSSYEQYV. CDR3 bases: TGTGCCAGCAGCTCCATCATTACAAGCTCCTACGAGCAGTACGTC.

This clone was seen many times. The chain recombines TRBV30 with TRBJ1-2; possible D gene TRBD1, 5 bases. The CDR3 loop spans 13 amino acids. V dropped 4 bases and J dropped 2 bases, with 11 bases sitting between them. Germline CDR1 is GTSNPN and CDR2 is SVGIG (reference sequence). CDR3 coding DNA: TGTGCCTGGACCCCCGGGACGAACTATGGCTACACCTTC. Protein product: CAWTPGTNYGYTF.

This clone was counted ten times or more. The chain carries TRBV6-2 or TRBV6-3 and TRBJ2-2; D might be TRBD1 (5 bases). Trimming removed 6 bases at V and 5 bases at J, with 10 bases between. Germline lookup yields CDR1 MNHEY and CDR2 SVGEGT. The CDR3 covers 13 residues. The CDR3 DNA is TGTGCCAGCAGCAGGGTCCGGACCGGGGAGCTGTTTTTT. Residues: CASSRVRTGELFF.